The rows below give T cell receptor beta chains drawn from one sample of a study of persistence of HIV-infected CD4 T cells. Sequenced by immunoSEQ multiplex PCR; TCRdb stores in-frame clones only, minus some. Of roughly 41,000 clones detected, around 80% appear once; the ten largest clones hold 1.6%. What these receptors recognize is not known. Here the sequenced sample was CD4+ T cells sorted from PBMCs after approximately 19-hour stimulation, taken from a patient who received antiretroviral therapy. Receptors were obtained from an adult man with HIV who was CMV-seropositive. The CDR3 runs from the conserved cysteine through the conserved F or W. A D gene is named only where the DNA matches it firmly. Some rows mark clone size as missing; the rest say once, few, many or name a class of expanded clone.

j_gene | v_gene | d_gene | abundance | CDR3aa | CDR3nt
TRBJ1-6 | TRBV7-8 | . | few | CASTRGGGPLHF | TGTGCCAGCACCCGAGGGGGTGGACCCCTCCACTTT
TRBJ1-6 | TRBV4-1 | . | few | CASSRVQAQNSPLHF | TGCGCCAGCAGCCGGGTACAGGCACAAAATTCACCCCTCCACTTT
TRBJ2-7 | TRBV14 | . | . | CASSEGLPPLYEQYF | TGTGCCAGCAGCGAAGGGTTGCCCCCCCTTTACGAGCAGTACTTC
TRBJ1-3 | TRBV9 | . | . | CASSYGGNTIYF | TGTGCCAGCAGCTACGGAGGAAACACCATATATTTT
TRBJ2-3 | TRBV5-1 | . | . | CASSSTDTQYF | TGCGCCAGCAGCTCCACAGATACGCAGTATTTT
TRBJ2-2 | TRBV5-1 | . | once | CASTMEPRGSNTGELFF | TGCGCCAGCACCATGGAGCCCAGGGGCTCGAACACCGGGGAGCTGTTTTTT
TRBJ2-5 | TRBV2 | TRBD2 | . | CASGRGVRETQYF | TGTGCCAGCGGGAGGGGAGTGAGGGAGACCCAGTACTTC
TRBJ1-1 | TRBV5-1 | . | . | CASSAQPGSPEAFF | TGCGCCAGCAGCGCCCAACCGGGTTCCCCTGAAGCTTTCTTT
TRBJ2-5 | TRBV27 | . | . | CASSPITRQETQYF | TGTGCCAGCAGTCCCATCACACGTCAAGAGACCCAGTACTTC
TRBJ2-2 | TRBV9 | . | . | CASSAQDRPLVTGELFF | TGTGCCAGCAGCGCCCAGGACAGACCTTTGGTAACCGGGGAGCTGTTTTTT
TRBJ2-3 | TRBV14 | TRBD2 | . | CASSRGTSGGASTDTQYF | TGTGCCAGCAGCCGCGGGACTAGCGGGGGGGCGAGCACAGATACGCAGTATTTT
TRBJ2-1 | TRBV24-1 | . | . | CATSDLGSPYNEQFF | TGTGCCACCAGTGATTTGGGGAGCCCCTACAATGAGCAGTTCTTC
TRBJ2-1 | TRBV25-1 | . | . | CASSRGVIYEQFF | TGTGCCAGCAGTAGGGGGGTTATATATGAGCAGTTCTTC
TRBJ2-5 | TRBV3-1/TRBV3-2 | . | . | CASREGPQETQYF | TGTGCCAGCAGGGAGGGTCCCCAAGAGACCCAGTACTTC
TRBJ1-2 | TRBV5-1 | . | . | CASSLGDLSYGYTF | TGCGCCAGCAGCTTAGGCGACCTTTCCTATGGCTACACCTTC
TRBJ2-4 | TRBV6-5 | . | . | CASSYTQNNIQYF | TGTGCCAGCAGTTACACGCAGAACAACATTCAGTACTTC
TRBJ1-3 | TRBV5-5 | . | . | CASSSELGVAGNTIYF | TGTGCCAGCAGCTCCGAGTTAGGGGTAGCTGGAAACACCATATATTTT
TRBJ1-1 | TRBV29-1 | . | . | CSVVPGNTEAFF | TGCAGCGTTGTCCCGGGGAACACTGAAGCTTTCTTT
TRBJ1-1 | TRBV3-1/TRBV3-2 | . | . | CASSQAAGGTEAFF | TGTGCCAGCAGCCAAGCGGCGGGGGGCACTGAAGCTTTCTTT
TRBJ1-2 | TRBV6-4 | . | . | CASSPLGGSGYTF | TGTGCCAGCAGTCCCCTTGGTGGCTCTGGCTACACCTTC
TRBJ2-3 | TRBV19 | . | . | CASSGAGPGADTQYF | TGTGCCAGTAGTGGGGCCGGGCCGGGTGCAGATACGCAGTATTTT
TRBJ1-5 | TRBV28 | . | . | CASRLGGRGNQPQHF | TGTGCCAGCAGGTTAGGGGGGCGAGGAAATCAGCCCCAGCATTTT
TRBJ2-1 | TRBV6-5 | . | . | CASSYSPKTYNEQFF | TGTGCCAGCAGTTATTCCCCTAAGACCTACAATGAGCAGTTCTTC
TRBJ2-7 | TRBV5-1 | TRBD1 | once | CASSFGTAPAYEQYF | TGCGCCAGCAGCTTTGGGACAGCCCCTGCCTACGAGCAGTACTTC
TRBJ1-1 | TRBV12-3/TRBV12-4 | . | . | CASSLVEFNEAFF | TGTGCCAGCAGTTTAGTAGAGTTTAATGAAGCTTTCTTT
TRBJ2-7 | TRBV28 | TRBD2 | . | CASSGLAGGTVYEQYF | TGTGCCAGCAGCGGATTAGCGGGGGGCACTGTTTACGAGCAGTACTTC
TRBJ1-1 | TRBV9 | . | few | CASSVAGEDTEAFF | TGTGCCAGCAGCGTAGCGGGAGAGGACACTGAAGCTTTCTTT
TRBJ1-6 | TRBV29-1 | . | . | CSVLSGHANSPLHF | TGCAGCGTTCTGTCGGGACATGCTAATTCACCCCTCCACTTT
TRBJ2-7 | TRBV5-5 | . | . | CASSRDRLAYEQYF | TGTGCCAGCAGCCGTGACAGGTTGGCCTACGAGCAGTACTTC
TRBJ2-1 | TRBV5-1 | TRBD2 | . | CASSSGLAGDYNEQFF | TGCGCCAGCAGCTCGGGACTAGCGGGGGACTACAATGAGCAGTTCTTC
TRBJ1-2 | TRBV7-2 | TRBD1 | once | CASSWGQGKYGYTF | TGTGCCAGCAGCTGGGGACAGGGAAAATATGGCTACACCTTC
TRBJ1-2 | TRBV5-1 | TRBD1 | . | CASSLARQGDGYTF | TGCGCCAGCAGCTTGGCCCGTCAGGGGGATGGCTACACCTTC
TRBJ1-4 | TRBV9 | . | . | CASSATATNEKLFF | TGTGCCAGCAGCGCTACAGCAACTAATGAAAAACTGTTTTTT